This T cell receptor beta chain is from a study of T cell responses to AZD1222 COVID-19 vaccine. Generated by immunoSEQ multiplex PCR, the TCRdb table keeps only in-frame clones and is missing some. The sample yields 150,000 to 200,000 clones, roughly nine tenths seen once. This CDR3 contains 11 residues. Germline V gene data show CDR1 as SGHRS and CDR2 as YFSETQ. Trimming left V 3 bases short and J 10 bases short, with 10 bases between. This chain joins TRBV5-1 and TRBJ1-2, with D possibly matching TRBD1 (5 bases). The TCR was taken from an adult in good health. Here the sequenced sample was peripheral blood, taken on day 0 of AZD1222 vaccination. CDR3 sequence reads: CASSSGPDYTF. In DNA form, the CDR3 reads TGCGCCAGCAGCTCGGGACCGGACTACACCTTC. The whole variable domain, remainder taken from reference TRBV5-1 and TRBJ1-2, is KAGVTQTPRYLIKTRGQQVTLSCSPISGHRSVSWYQQTPGQGLQFLFEYFSETQRNKGNFPGRFSGRQFSNSRSEMNVSTLELGDSALYLCASSSGPDYTFGSGTRLTVV.